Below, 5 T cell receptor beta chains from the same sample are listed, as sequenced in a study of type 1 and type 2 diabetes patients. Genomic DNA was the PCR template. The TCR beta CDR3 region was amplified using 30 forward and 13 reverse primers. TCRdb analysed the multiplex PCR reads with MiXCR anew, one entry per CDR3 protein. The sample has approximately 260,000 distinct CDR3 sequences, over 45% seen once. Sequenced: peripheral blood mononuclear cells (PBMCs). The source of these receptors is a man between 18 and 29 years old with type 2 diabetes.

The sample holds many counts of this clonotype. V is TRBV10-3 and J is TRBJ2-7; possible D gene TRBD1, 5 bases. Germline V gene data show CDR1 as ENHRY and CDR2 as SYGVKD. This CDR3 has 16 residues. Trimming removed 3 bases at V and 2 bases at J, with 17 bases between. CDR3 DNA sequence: TGTGCCATCAGTGACTCCTACACTTCAGGGACCTACGAGCAGTACTTC. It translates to CAISDSYTSGTYEQYF.

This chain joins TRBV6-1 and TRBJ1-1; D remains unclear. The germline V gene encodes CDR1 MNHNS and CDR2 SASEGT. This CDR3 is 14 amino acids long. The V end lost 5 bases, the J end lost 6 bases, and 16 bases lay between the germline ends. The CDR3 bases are TGTGCCAGCAGTTACGACGTTAACCGACCTGAAGCTTTCTTT. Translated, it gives CASSYDVNRPEAFF.

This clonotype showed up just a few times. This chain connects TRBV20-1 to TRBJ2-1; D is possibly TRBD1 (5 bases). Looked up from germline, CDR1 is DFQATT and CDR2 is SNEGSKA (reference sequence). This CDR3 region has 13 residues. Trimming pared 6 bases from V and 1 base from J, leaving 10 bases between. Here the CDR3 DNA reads TGCAGTGCCCCCGGACAATCCTACAATGAGCAGTTCTTC. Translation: CSAPGQSYNEQFF.

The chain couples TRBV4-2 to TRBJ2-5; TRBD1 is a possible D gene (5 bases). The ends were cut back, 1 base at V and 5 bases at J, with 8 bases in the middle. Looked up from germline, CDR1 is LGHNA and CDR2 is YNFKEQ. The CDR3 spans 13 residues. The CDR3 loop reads CASSQGAGETQYF. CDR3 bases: TGTGCCAGCAGCCAAGGGGCAGGGGAGACCCAGTACTTC.

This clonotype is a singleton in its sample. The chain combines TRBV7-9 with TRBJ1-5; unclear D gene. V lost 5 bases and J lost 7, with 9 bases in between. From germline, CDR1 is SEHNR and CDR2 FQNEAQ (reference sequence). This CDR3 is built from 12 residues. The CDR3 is CASSQTGQPQHF. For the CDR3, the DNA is TGTGCCAGCAGCCAAACGGGGCAGCCCCAGCATTTT.